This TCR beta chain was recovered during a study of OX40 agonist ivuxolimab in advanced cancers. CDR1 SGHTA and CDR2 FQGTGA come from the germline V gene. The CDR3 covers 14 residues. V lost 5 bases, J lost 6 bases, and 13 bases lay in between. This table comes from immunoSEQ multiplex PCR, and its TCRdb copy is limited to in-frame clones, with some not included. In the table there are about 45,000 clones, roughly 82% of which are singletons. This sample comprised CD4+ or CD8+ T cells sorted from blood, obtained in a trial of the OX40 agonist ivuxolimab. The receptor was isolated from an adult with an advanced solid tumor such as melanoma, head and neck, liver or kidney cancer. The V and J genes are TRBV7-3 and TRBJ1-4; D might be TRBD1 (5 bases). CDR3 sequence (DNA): TGTGCCAGCAGCGACAGAACTCGGGATGAAAAACTGTTTTTT. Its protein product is CASSDRTRDEKLFF.